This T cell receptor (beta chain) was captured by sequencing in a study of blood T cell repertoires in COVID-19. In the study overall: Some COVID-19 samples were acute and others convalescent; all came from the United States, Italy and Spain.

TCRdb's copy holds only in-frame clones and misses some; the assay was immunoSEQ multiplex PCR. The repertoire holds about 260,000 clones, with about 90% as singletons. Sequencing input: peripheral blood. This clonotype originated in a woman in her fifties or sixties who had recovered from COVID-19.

The CDR3: CASSQRPGANVLTF. The CDR3 DNA is TGCGCCAGCAGCCAGCGGCCTGGGGCCAACGTCCTGACTTTC. This sequence joins TRBV4-3 and TRBJ2-6, with D uncertain. Trimming left V 3 bases short and J 2 bases short, with 5 bases between. This CDR3 spans 14 amino acids. Germline V gene lookup returns CDR1 LGHNA and CDR2 YSLEER.